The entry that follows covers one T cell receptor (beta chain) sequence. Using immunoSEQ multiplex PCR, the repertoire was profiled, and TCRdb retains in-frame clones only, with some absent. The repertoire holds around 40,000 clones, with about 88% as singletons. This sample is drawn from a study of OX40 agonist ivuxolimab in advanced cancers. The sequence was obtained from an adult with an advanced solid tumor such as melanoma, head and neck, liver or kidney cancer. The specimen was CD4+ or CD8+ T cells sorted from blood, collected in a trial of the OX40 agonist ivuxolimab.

The CDR3 reads CASKGRVGANQPQHF. For the CDR3, the DNA is TGCGCCAGCAAGGGGAGGGTAGGGGCCAATCAGCCCCAGCATTTT. This chain connects TRBV4-1 to TRBJ1-5; possibly TRBD1 for D (5 bases). This CDR3 is 15 amino acids long. Trimming pared 7 bases from V and 3 bases from J, leaving 16 bases between. Germline lookup yields CDR1 MGHRA and CDR2 YSYEKL.